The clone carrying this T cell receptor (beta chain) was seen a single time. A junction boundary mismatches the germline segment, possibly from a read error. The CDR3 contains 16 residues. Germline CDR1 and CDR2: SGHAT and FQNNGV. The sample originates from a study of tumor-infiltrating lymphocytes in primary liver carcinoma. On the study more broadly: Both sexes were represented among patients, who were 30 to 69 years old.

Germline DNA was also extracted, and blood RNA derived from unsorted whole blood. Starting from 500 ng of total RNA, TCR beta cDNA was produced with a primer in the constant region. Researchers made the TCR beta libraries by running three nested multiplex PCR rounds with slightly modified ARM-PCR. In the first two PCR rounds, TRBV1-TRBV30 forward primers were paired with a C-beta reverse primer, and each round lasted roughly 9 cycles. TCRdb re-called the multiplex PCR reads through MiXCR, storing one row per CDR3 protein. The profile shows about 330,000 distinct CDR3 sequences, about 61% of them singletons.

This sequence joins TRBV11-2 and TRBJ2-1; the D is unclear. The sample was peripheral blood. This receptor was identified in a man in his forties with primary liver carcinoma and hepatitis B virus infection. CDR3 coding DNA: TGTGCCAGCAGCTTGGCCAGACGGAGCCTCTACAATGAGGAGTTCTTC. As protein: CASSLARRSLYNEEFF.